The 22 T cell receptor beta chains presented below share a single source sample, sequenced in a study of blood T cell repertoires in COVID-19. Data came from immunoSEQ multiplex PCR; TCRdb stores just in-frame clones and leaves some out. The sample records some 65,000 clones, about 85% being singletons. The sample consisted of peripheral blood. The receptors stem from a man older than 75 with acute or convalescent COVID-19.

This clone has a handful of counts. The CDR3 is CASSPGQAFYGYTF. The CDR3 DNA sequence: TGTGCCAGCAGTCCTGGACAGGCATTCTATGGCTACACCTTC. V gene TRBV5-4 combines with J gene TRBJ1-2; TRBD1 matches 7 bases. V shed 5 bases, J shed 4 bases, and the junction held 8 bases outside the gene matches. The CDR3 runs 14 residues. Per germline, CDR1 SGHNT and CDR2 YYREEE (reference sequence).

The rearrangement joins TRBV24-1 to TRBJ2-1; tentative D call: TRBD1 (5 bases). CDR1 KGHDR and CDR2 SFDVKD come from the germline V gene. This CDR3 spans 12 amino acids. Trimming pared 6 bases from V and 15 bases from J, leaving 17 bases between. This CDR3 is CATSFSIGHLFF. The CDR3 coding sequence is TGTGCCACCAGTTTTTCTATAGGACACCTGTTCTTC.

The chain joins TRBV19 to TRBJ2-1; 9 positions match TRBD2. Trimming took 5 bases from V and 4 from J; bases not matched to a gene: 12. The CDR3 is 17 amino acids. Germline-derived CDR1 and CDR2 are LNHDA and SQIVND (reference sequence). DNA of the CDR3: TGTGCCAGTAGTGACCCTAGGGGGACTAGCCGATACAATGAGCAGTTCTTC. Residues: CASSDPRGTSRYNEQFF.

The chain links TRBV2 to TRBJ2-1; D is possibly TRBD2 (6 bases). V was pared by 4 bases and J by 7 bases, with 17 bases between. Germline V CDR1 and CDR2: SNHLY, FYNNEI. The CDR3 runs to 15 residues. DNA of the CDR3: TGTGCCAGCAGTGCCGGGACTCGGGGATGGAATGAGCAGTTCTTC. Translation gives CASSAGTRGWNEQFF.

This rearrangement joins TRBV27 to TRBJ2-7, with 7 bases matching TRBD2. This CDR3 comprises 15 residues. Looked up from germline, CDR1 is MNHEY and CDR2 is SMNVEV (reference sequence). J was trimmed by 4 bases and V by 3 bases; bases with no gene match: 9. The CDR3 DNA is TGTGCCAGCAGTTTTTTGGGGGAGCGGGGTTACGAGCAGTACTTC. This translates into CASSFLGERGYEQYF.

The CDR3 region is CSVASLQYGYTF. The CDR3 coding sequence is TGCAGCGTCGCATCATTACAGTATGGCTACACCTTC. This chain uses TRBV29-1 with TRBJ1-2, with D uncertain. CDR1 SQVTM and CDR2 ANQGSEA come from the germline V gene. The CDR3 length is 12 residues. Deletions cut 6 bases from V and 5 bases from J, with 13 bases between.

V and J are TRBV6-6 and TRBJ1-1, with 7 bases identical to TRBD1. There are 14 residues in the CDR3. Germline CDR1 MNHNY, CDR2 SVGAGI (reference sequence). Trimming took 5 bases from V and 4 from J; bases not matched to a gene: 7. The CDR3 DNA reads TGTGCCAGCAGTGGACAGGTCGGCCGCACTGAAGCTTTCTTT. Its translation is CASSGQVGRTEAFF.

J is TRBJ2-5 and V is TRBV27; 11 nucleotides line up with TRBD2. Looked up from germline, CDR1 is MNHEY and CDR2 is SMNVEV (reference sequence). The CDR3 sequence is 16 residues long. V dropped 4 bases and J dropped 5; count of bases not matched to a gene: 9. This CDR3 reads CASSSLAGGSGETQYF. CDR3 coding DNA: TGTGCCAGCAGTTCTTTAGCGGGAGGGAGCGGCGAGACCCAGTACTTC.

This clone was detected once. The V call is TRBV19, the J call TRBJ1-6; 8 bases agree with TRBD1. The length of the CDR3 is 14 residues. The V segment lost 5 bases and the J segment 7 bases; nucleotides outside the gene matches: 4. Germline CDR1 is LNHDA and CDR2 is SQIVND (reference sequence). CDR3 residues: CASSPAGGNSPLHF. CDR3 sequence (DNA): TGTGCCAGTAGTCCTGCAGGGGGCAATTCACCCCTCCACTTT.

The chain carries TRBV6-5 and TRBJ1-2, with a possible D match to TRBD1 (5 bases). This CDR3 has 14 amino acids. Looked up from germline, CDR1 is MNHEY and CDR2 is SVGAGI. V shed 0 bases and J shed 3 bases, with 8 bases lying between them. The CDR3 loop is CASSYSGQDYGYTF. DNA for the CDR3: TGTGCCAGCAGTTACTCGGGGCAGGACTATGGCTACACCTTC.

The V and J genes are TRBV2 and TRBJ1-5; D remains ambiguous. Germline loops: CDR1 SNHLY, CDR2 FYNNEI. Trimming cost V 6 bases and J 5 bases, with 17 bases left between them. The CDR3 totals 15 residues. CDR3 region: CASRLDRARDQPQHF. The CDR3 nucleotides read TGTGCCAGCAGGCTAGATAGGGCGAGGGATCAGCCCCAGCATTTT.

CDR3 sequence: CASSIDGLAGDEQYF. The CDR3 DNA sequence: TGTGCCAGTAGTATAGATGGACTAGCGGGAGACGAGCAGTACTTC. The V and J genes are TRBV19 and TRBJ2-7; 13 bases fit TRBD2. The V gene end was trimmed by 0 bases and the J gene end by 5 bases; junction bases not matched to a gene: 1. CDR3 size: 15 residues. From germline, CDR1 is LNHDA and CDR2 SQIVND (reference sequence).

This clone occurred a few times. The chain recombines TRBV6-5 with TRBJ2-1, with a weak D call TRBD1 (5 bases). Trimming pared 4 bases from V and 3 bases from J, leaving 13 bases between. Germline V gene data show CDR1 as MNHEY and CDR2 as SVGAGI. The CDR3 runs 15 residues. The CDR3 sequence: CASSFRAQGYNEQFF. The CDR3 bases are TGTGCCAGCAGTTTCAGGGCGCAAGGCTACAATGAGCAGTTCTTC.

The chain employs TRBV7-2 and TRBJ1-1; 9 bases are shared with TRBD1. Germline trimming cut 5 bases from V and 4 bases from J; bases unmatched to any gene: 11. The CDR3 consists of 16 residues. Germline V gene data show CDR1 as SGHTA and CDR2 as FQGNSA. The CDR3 loop is CASSDPGQGMGTEAFF. The CDR3 bases are TGTGCCAGCAGCGATCCGGGACAGGGTATGGGCACTGAAGCTTTCTTT.

The gene calls are TRBV20-1 and TRBJ2-6, with D tentatively TRBD2 (5 bases). V lost 3 bases, J lost 0 bases, and 9 bases lay in between. CDR1 is DFQATT, CDR2 SNEGSKA, per germline (reference sequence). The CDR3 has 15 residues. The CDR3 loop reads CSASGGFSGANVLTF. The CDR3 coding sequence is TGCAGTGCTAGTGGAGGTTTCTCTGGGGCCAACGTCCTGACTTTC.

This clone was seen once. J is TRBJ1-2 and V is TRBV18, with 9 positions matching TRBD1. The V gene's germline CDR1 is KGHSH and CDR2 LQKENI. The CDR3 is 14 amino acids. Unmatched junction bases numbered 7, after V lost 3 bases and J lost 8 bases. CDR3 nucleotides: TGTGCCAGCTCACCCGGGACAGGGTTTCGAGGCTACACCTTC. Amino acid sequence: CASSPGTGFRGYTF. Supplemented by reference TRBV18 and TRBJ1-2, the full variable domain reads NAGVMQNPRHLVRRRGQEARLRCSPMKGHSHVYWYRQLPEEGLKFMVYLQKENIIDESGMPKERFSAEFPKEGPSILRIQQVVRGDSAAYFCASSPGTGFRGYTFGSGTRLTVV.

The chain has TRBV30 and TRBJ2-3; D is possibly TRBD1 (5 bases). Germline V gene sequence: CDR1 GTSNPN, CDR2 SVGIG (reference sequence). Trimming removed 7 bases from V and 0 bases from J, with 11 bases in between. CDR3 length: 13 residues. CDR3 sequence (DNA): TGTGCCTCCAGGGAAACTAGCACAGATACGCAGTATTTT. This encodes CASRETSTDTQYF.

This chain links TRBV19 with TRBJ2-5; a weak D match, TRBD1 (6 bases). With 6 bases removed from V and 6 bases from J, the gap between germline ends came to 17 bases. Germline CDR1 reads LNHDA; CDR2 reads SQIVND (reference sequence). The CDR3 has 14 residues. In DNA, the CDR3 is TGTGCCAGTAGCCCCGAAGGGGGAATTAAGACCCAGTACTTC. Translating it yields CASSPEGGIKTQYF.

This chain connects TRBV5-6 to TRBJ2-7; 7 bases agree with TRBD1. The V segment lost 4 bases and the J segment 8 bases; nucleotides outside the gene matches: 6. This CDR3 contains 12 residues. Germline V gene lookup returns CDR1 SGHDT and CDR2 YYEEEE. This chain's CDR3 is CASSGGQAKQYF. CDR3 coding DNA: TGTGCCAGCAGCGGTGGACAGGCTAAGCAGTACTTC.

V is TRBV11-2 and J is TRBJ2-1; TRBD2 matches at 10 bases. The CDR3 consists of 16 residues. Trimming at V came to 0 bases and at J to 6 bases, leaving 5 bases not matched to a gene. Germline V lookup: CDR1 SGHAT, CDR2 FQNNGV. CDR3 amino acids: CASSLERLAGGNEQFF. DNA for the CDR3: TGTGCCAGCAGCTTAGAGAGGTTAGCGGGAGGCAATGAGCAGTTCTTC.

The V call is TRBV19, the J call TRBJ1-5; 7 nucleotides match TRBD1. This CDR3 is built from 17 residues. The junction had 13 bases not matched to a gene; V was cut back by 8 bases and J by 0 bases. Germline V gives CDR1 LNHDA, CDR2 SQIVND (reference sequence). The CDR3 spells CASGSRQGGNSNQPQHF. The CDR3 region has the DNA TGTGCCAGTGGTTCCAGACAGGGCGGGAATAGCAATCAGCCCCAGCATTTT.

CDR3 nucleotide sequence: TGTGCCAGCAGCGTAGGGGTTAGCGGGAGTAGACTCTACGAGCAGTACTTC. Protein sequence: CASSVGVSGSRLYEQYF. This chain joins TRBV9 and TRBJ2-7, with 9 positions matching TRBD2. Germline CDR1 reads SGDLS; CDR2 reads YYNGEE. The V segment lost 0 bases and the J segment 3 bases; nucleotides outside the gene matches: 10. The CDR3 totals 17 residues.